The sequence of this T cell receptor beta chain was determined in a study of T cell repertoires in cytomegalovirus infection. Study at large: Recently identified HLA-C-restricted CMV epitopes were used, and well-studied HLA-B-restricted CMV epitopes were used as well. Indicated by public TCR beta signatures were CMV infection and matching HLA type.

The CDR3 has 16 residues. Looked up from germline, CDR1 is SGHTA and CDR2 is FQGNSA. The V and J ends lost 1 base and 4 bases, in that order; junction bases with no gene match: 5. General observations from the study: Public TCR beta family frequency separated CMV-and-HLA carriers, including in an independent cohort.

TCRdb independently ran MiXCR on the reads; one entry per CDR3 protein. The profile shows a few hundred thousand distinct CDR3 sequences, roughly 43% of them singletons. This clonotype appeared many times. Its specificity is unknown. This sequence was found in a human donor in good health (CMV status not recorded). Some clones in this sample may be carry-over from other donors' samples. V gene TRBV7-2 combines with J gene TRBJ2-3, with TRBD2 matching 10 bases. The material sequenced was cultured PBMCs, taken from culture after CMV antigen stimulation. As DNA, the CDR3 is TGTGCCAGCAGCTTAGTAGGTAGCGGGAGGTCAGATACGCAGTATTTT. Its protein is CASSLVGSGRSDTQYF.